The 20 T cell receptor beta chains listed next were all sequenced from one sample in a study of CD8 T cells in Susac syndrome. RNA was extracted with the RNeasy kit, and a quantity of roughly 0.45 to 1 ug was reverse transcribed using random hexamers. Using its own MiXCR run on the immunoSEQ multiplex PCR reads, TCRdb lists one record per CDR3 protein. The profile shows roughly 44,000 distinct CDR3 sequences, approximately 93% of them singletons. What was sequenced was CD8+ T cells from PBMCs. Receptors originate from a human donor in good health.

The chain combines TRBV18 with TRBJ2-7; 7 positions match TRBD2. The germline V gene encodes CDR1 KGHSH and CDR2 LQKENI. The CDR3 runs 18 residues. With V trimmed by 2 bases and J by 1 base, 14 bases remained unmatched. CDR3 bases: TGTGCCAGCTCACCAAGCTCCCCTAAGCGGGGCCGTTCCTACGAGCAGTACTTC. Translated, it gives CASSPSSPKRGRSYEQYF.

This chain uses TRBV27 with TRBJ1-2, with 9 bases that match TRBD1. V was pared by 3 bases and J by 6 bases, with 5 bases of the junction left unmatched. CDR1 MNHEY and CDR2 SMNVEV come from the germline V gene (reference sequence). The CDR3 is 14 residues long. CDR3 in DNA: TGTGCCAGCAGTTTTTCCGGGACAGGGCATGGCTACACCTTC. Residues: CASSFSGTGHGYTF.

The chain is built from TRBV28 and TRBJ1-5, with TRBD1 matching over 7 bases. The germline gives CDR1 MDHEN, CDR2 SYDVKM. The CDR3 sequence is 14 residues long. J lost 1 base, V lost 10 bases, and 7 bases had no gene match. The CDR3 region is CANRGRGSNQPQHF. The CDR3 DNA reads as TGTGCCAACAGGGGACGGGGGAGCAATCAGCCCCAGCATTTT.

The rearrangement links TRBV14 to TRBJ1-4; a possible D gene is TRBD1 (6 bases). The ends were cut back, 4 bases at V and 10 bases at J, with 13 bases in the middle. This CDR3 region has 13 residues. Per the germline V gene, CDR1 is SGHDN and CDR2 is FVKESK. Here the CDR3 DNA reads TGTGCCAGCAGCCTTCCAGTAGGGGGAAAACTGTTTTTT. Its translation: CASSLPVGGKLFF.

This clonotype appeared once. The chain recombines TRBV29-1 with TRBJ1-2; 8 bases map to TRBD1. Germline CDR1 reads SQVTM; CDR2 reads ANQGSEA. J gave up 5 bases and V 4 bases, and 18 bases lay outside the gene matches. The CDR3 is 17 residues long. The CDR3 loop is CSVVPGTGRTLGYGYTF. CDR3 DNA: TGCAGCGTTGTCCCCGGGACAGGAAGAACATTGGGGTATGGCTACACCTTC.

The chain joins TRBV3-1 to TRBJ2-1; 8 positions agree with TRBD2. The CDR3 spans 14 residues. V was clipped by 3 bases and J by 7 bases; unmatched bases: 5. CDR1 and CDR2 (germline): LGHDT, YNNKEL (reference sequence). CDR3 in DNA: TGTGCCAGCAGCCATAAAGCGGGAGTGAATGAGCAGTTCTTC. Its protein is CASSHKAGVNEQFF.

This clonotype has a single count. V gene TRBV7-8 combines with J gene TRBJ2-2; 13 bases line up with TRBD2. This CDR3 is built from 16 residues. Trimming at V came to 8 bases and at J to 6 bases, leaving 9 bases not matched to a gene. Germline CDR1 reads SGHVS; CDR2 reads FQNEAQ. CDR3 in DNA: TGTGCCAGCCCCAAGGACGGACTAGCGGGAGCCGGGGAGCTGTTTTTT. Its translation: CASPKDGLAGAGELFF.

This chain connects TRBV5-6 to TRBJ2-5; the D gene is possibly TRBD1 (6 bases). V shed 3 bases and J shed 5 bases, with 17 bases lying between them. Germline V CDR1 and CDR2: SGHDT, YYEEEE. The CDR3 sequence is 15 residues long. CDR3 sequence: CASSSTGTFTETQYF. CDR3 nucleotides: TGTGCCAGCAGCTCCACCGGGACATTCACGGAGACCCAGTACTTC.

The CDR3 coding sequence is TGTGCCAGCAGCTTGGCCCTCCTGGGCACTGAAGCTTTCTTT. It specifies CASSLALLGTEAFF. The rearrangement joins TRBV5-6 to TRBJ1-1; D gene ambiguous. Deletions cut 0 bases from V and 4 bases from J, with 10 bases between. The germline V gene has CDR1 SGHDT and CDR2 YYEEEE. CDR3 length equals 14 residues.

This chain joins TRBV24-1 and TRBJ2-7, with D possibly TRBD2 on 6 matching bases. The CDR3 spans 13 residues. Germline V CDR1 and CDR2: KGHDR, SFDVKD. V lost 2 bases, J lost 6 bases, and 10 bases lay in between. CDR3 amino acids: CATSDSTRPEQYF. CDR3 coding DNA: TGTGCCACCAGTGATTCGACTAGACCCGAGCAGTACTTC.

The V gene is TRBV9, the J gene TRBJ1-3; D ambiguous. The germline V gene encodes CDR1 SGDLS and CDR2 YYNGEE. V gave up 6 bases and J gave up 4 bases, with 11 bases separating them. The CDR3 has 13 residues. In DNA, the CDR3 is TGTGCCAGCATGGAGCCCTCCGGAAACACCATATATTTT. It yields the protein CASMEPSGNTIYF.

V gene TRBV6-1 combines with J gene TRBJ2-3, with 9 bases aligning to TRBD2. Germline CDR1 is MNHNS and CDR2 is SASEGT. Germline trimming cut 5 bases from V and 4 bases from J; bases unmatched to any gene: 10. This CDR3 comprises 16 residues. The CDR3 sequence is CASSPSSAGGSDTQYF. CDR3 in DNA: TGTGCCAGCAGTCCCAGTTCAGCGGGAGGATCAGATACGCAGTATTTT.

The gene calls are TRBV2 and TRBJ2-7; no clear D. The CDR3 consists of 13 residues. Trimming removed 7 bases at V and 2 bases at J, with 12 bases between. CDR1 is SNHLY and CDR2 is FYNNEI in the germline V gene. The CDR3 region is CASTRSPTYEQYF. The CDR3 DNA reads as TGTGCCAGCACCCGTAGCCCTACCTACGAGCAGTACTTC.

This chain joins TRBV27 and TRBJ2-5, with D perhaps assigned TRBD1 or TRBD2 (6 bases each). From germline, CDR1 is MNHEY and CDR2 SMNVEV (reference sequence). Trimming removed 3 bases from V and 1 base from J, with 12 bases in between. The CDR3 has 15 residues. Here the CDR3 reads CASSFLGGFQETQYF. The CDR3 DNA is TGTGCCAGCAGTTTTCTCGGGGGCTTCCAAGAGACCCAGTACTTC.

This chain uses TRBV28 with TRBJ2-7; 7 bases align to TRBD2. The CDR3 extends over 16 amino acids. V gave up 3 bases and J gave up 0 bases; unmatched junction bases: 8. Germline loops: CDR1 MDHEN, CDR2 SYDVKM. CDR3 nucleotide sequence: TGTGCCAGCAGTTTCGAGCGCGGGAGCCCCTCCTACGAGCAGTACTTC. It codes for CASSFERGSPSYEQYF. Using reference TRBV28 and TRBJ2-7 for the parts outside the CDR3, the full variable domain is DVKVTQSSRYLVKRTGEKVFLECVQDMDHENMFWYRQDPGLGLRLIYFSYDVKMKEKGDIPEGYSVSREKKERFSLILESASTNQTSMYLCASSFERGSPSYEQYFGPGTRLTVT.

The chain employs TRBV28 and TRBJ1-2; TRBD1 agrees at 8 bases. Germline CDR1 is MDHEN and CDR2 is SYDVKM. The CDR3 is 15 residues long. V lost 5 bases and J lost 8; bases outside the gene matches: 13. In DNA form, the CDR3 reads TGTGCCAGCAGTCCCCCGGGCAGGGGGCGCCAAGGCTACACCTTC. It encodes CASSPPGRGRQGYTF.

The chain couples TRBV29-1 to TRBJ1-2; TRBD1 matches at 10 bases. The CDR3 length is 12 residues. Germline CDR1 reads SQVTM; CDR2 reads ANQGSEA. J lost 2 bases, V lost 7 bases, and 1 base had no gene match. The CDR3 spells CSADRGNYGYTF. For the CDR3, the DNA is TGCAGCGCGGACAGGGGGAACTATGGCTACACCTTC. The full variable domain, rest sourced from reference TRBV29-1 and TRBJ1-2, is SAVISQKPSRDICQRGTSLTIQCQVDSQVTMMFWYRQQPGQSLTLIATANQGSEATYESGFVIDKFPISRPNLTFSTLTVSNMSPEDSSIYLCSADRGNYGYTFGSGTRLTVV.

The chain uses TRBV13 and TRBJ1-1, with D possibly matching TRBD1 (6 bases). CDR1 PRHDT and CDR2 FYEKMQ come from the germline V gene (reference sequence). This CDR3 has 13 residues. Trimming stripped 5 bases from V and 5 bases from J, with 12 bases between. Here the CDR3 reads CASSHLRGTEAFF. The CDR3 region has the DNA TGTGCCAGCAGCCATCTCAGGGGAACTGAAGCTTTCTTT.

This rearrangement joins TRBV27 to TRBJ2-2; D is possibly TRBD2 (6 bases). The V gene's germline CDR1 is MNHEY and CDR2 SMNVEV (reference sequence). The CDR3 runs 15 residues. V gave up 2 bases and J gave up 4 bases, with 11 bases separating them. The DNA for the CDR3 is TGTGCCAGCAGTTTAGGAGGGGCCGGCACCGGGGAGCTGTTTTTT. Its protein product is CASSLGGAGTGELFF.

The gene calls are TRBV12-3 or TRBV12-4 and TRBJ2-1; D is tentatively TRBD1 or TRBD2 (7 bases each). V was clipped by 5 bases and J by 8 bases, with 19 bases between them. There are 15 residues in the CDR3. CDR3 coding DNA: TGTGCCAGCAGTGCCAGGGGGGGCCCTATTCATGAGCAGTTCTTC. Encoded protein: CASSARGGPIHEQFF.